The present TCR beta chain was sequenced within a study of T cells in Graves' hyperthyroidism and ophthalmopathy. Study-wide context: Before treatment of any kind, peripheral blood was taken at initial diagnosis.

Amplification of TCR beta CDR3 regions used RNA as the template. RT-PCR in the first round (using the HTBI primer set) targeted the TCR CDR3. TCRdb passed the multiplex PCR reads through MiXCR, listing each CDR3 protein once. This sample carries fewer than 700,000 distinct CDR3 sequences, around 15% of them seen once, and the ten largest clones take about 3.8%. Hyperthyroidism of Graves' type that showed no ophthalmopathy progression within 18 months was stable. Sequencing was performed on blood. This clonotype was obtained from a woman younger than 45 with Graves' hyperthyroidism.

CDR3 loop: CAISESGTEFNGYTF. CDR3 nucleotide sequence: TGTGCCATCAGTGAGTCCGGGACAGAATTTAATGGCTACACCTTC. This chain links TRBV10-3 with TRBJ1-2; 7 positions agree with TRBD1. The CDR3 runs to 15 residues. V was clipped by 0 bases and J by 6 bases; unmatched bases: 7. CDR1 and CDR2 from the germline V gene are ENHRY and SYGVKD.